Listed below are T cell receptor beta chains from one sample, sequenced in a study of OX40 agonist ivuxolimab in advanced cancers. Using immunoSEQ multiplex PCR, the repertoire was profiled, and TCRdb retains in-frame clones only, with some absent. In the table there are tens of thousands of clones, approximately 85% of which are singletons. The sample in question was CD4+ or CD8+ T cells sorted from blood, obtained in a trial of the OX40 agonist ivuxolimab. These receptors were collected from an adult with an advanced solid tumor such as melanoma, head and neck, liver or kidney cancer. CDR3s include the opening cysteine and the closing phenylalanine or tryptophan. A D gene is named only where the DNA matches it firmly. Size tells how often a clone was seen (once, few, many) or the class of an expanded clone, and some rows leave it out.

abundance	j_gene	d_gene	v_gene	CDR3aa	CDR3nt
NA	TRBJ2-1	TRBD2	TRBV2	CASSGTSGEYNEQFF	TGTGCCAGCAGCGGGACTAGCGGGGAGTACAATGAGCAGTTCTTC
NA	TRBJ1-5	NA	TRBV5-5	CASSLSPQRVQPQHF	TGTGCCAGCAGCTTGAGTCCACAGAGAGTCCAGCCCCAGCATTTT
NA	TRBJ2-3	NA	TRBV5-1	CASSLDGGASTDTQYF	TGCGCCAGCAGCTTGGACGGGGGCGCTAGCACAGATACGCAGTATTTT
NA	TRBJ2-7	TRBD2	TRBV7-2	CASSKRGGYEQYF	TGTGCCAGCAGCAAGCGGGGGGGCTACGAGCAGTACTTC
once	TRBJ2-2	NA	TRBV7-6	CASSLAGELFF	TGTGCCAGCAGCTTGGCCGGGGAGCTGTTTTTT
NA	TRBJ2-7	TRBD1	TRBV19	CASSRTGQSEQYF	TGTGCCAGTAGTAGGACAGGTCAGAGCGAGCAGTACTTC
NA	TRBJ2-7	TRBD1	TRBV11-3	CASSLAGTGSYEQYF	TGTGCCAGCAGCTTAGCCGGGACAGGGAGTTACGAGCAGTACTTC
NA	TRBJ2-1	NA	TRBV7-2	CASSLGGGLNEQFF	TGTGCCAGCAGCTTAGGCGGAGGACTCAATGAGCAGTTCTTC
NA	TRBJ1-2	NA	TRBV6-1	CASSVEGYSNYGYTF	TGTGCCAGCAGTGTGGAGGGGTACTCTAACTATGGCTACACCTTC
NA	TRBJ2-1	NA	TRBV10-2	CASKSPSYNEQFF	TGCGCCAGCAAGTCTCCCTCCTACAATGAGCAGTTCTTC
NA	TRBJ1-1	NA	TRBV5-1	CASSLVQGVNTEAFF	TGCGCCAGCAGCTTGGTTCAGGGCGTGAACACTGAAGCTTTCTTT
NA	TRBJ1-3	NA	TRBV5-1	CASSLAGISGNTIYF	TGCGCCAGCAGCTTGGCGGGGATCTCTGGAAACACCATATATTTT
NA	TRBJ2-3	TRBD1	TRBV2	CASSTGTATDTQYF	TGTGCCAGCAGTACGGGGACAGCCACAGATACGCAGTATTTT
NA	TRBJ2-3	NA	TRBV30	CAWSVRGTDTQYF	TGTGCCTGGAGTGTACGCGGCACAGATACGCAGTATTTT
NA	TRBJ2-6	TRBD1	TRBV15	CATSRDRNRFRQGAGSGANVLTF	TGTGCCACCAGCAGAGATCGAAACCGTTTTCGACAGGGGGCAGGCTCTGGGGCCAACGTCCTGACTTTC
once	TRBJ2-3	TRBD2	TRBV4-1	CASSQDRASGSGADTQYF	TGCGCCAGCAGCCAAGATAGGGCTAGCGGGAGTGGCGCAGATACGCAGTATTTT
once	TRBJ2-1	NA	TRBV10-1	CASSSQELRGGAPGNEQFF	TGCGCCAGCAGTTCCCAAGAATTACGCGGGGGCGCGCCTGGAAATGAGCAGTTCTTC
NA	TRBJ1-2	NA	TRBV6-5	CASVGSPNYGYTF	TGTGCCAGCGTGGGCTCCCCCAACTATGGCTACACCTTC
NA	TRBJ1-2	NA	TRBV6-5	CASSDIGYYGYTF	TGTGCCAGCAGTGACATCGGGTACTATGGCTACACCTTC
NA	TRBJ2-7	TRBD1	TRBV19	CASSEGQGGYEQYF	TGTGCCAGTAGTGAGGGACAGGGAGGCTACGAGCAGTACTTC
NA	TRBJ2-7	NA	TRBV7-2	CASSLGDGAYEQYF	TGTGCCAGCAGCTTAGGAGACGGAGCCTACGAGCAGTACTTC
NA	TRBJ2-1	NA	TRBV10-3	CAISGSLGDDSYNEQFF	TGTGCCATCAGTGGTAGTCTGGGTGACGATTCCTACAATGAGCAGTTCTTC
NA	TRBJ2-7	NA	TRBV30	CAWTGFGTYEQYF	TGTGCCTGGACAGGTTTTGGGACCTACGAGCAGTACTTC
NA	TRBJ2-7	NA	TRBV19	CASSIKGQSNEQYF	TGTGCCAGTAGTATAAAAGGACAGTCCAACGAGCAGTACTTC
NA	TRBJ1-3	NA	TRBV5-1	CASSVTGSNTIYF	TGCGCCAGCAGCGTCACGGGGTCGAACACCATATATTTT
few	TRBJ1-6	TRBD1	TRBV7-9	CASSFAGQGVGSPLHF	TGTGCCAGCAGCTTCGCGGGACAGGGGGTCGGTTCACCCCTCCACTTT
NA	TRBJ1-1	TRBD1	TRBV6-5	CASSFGQGGTEAFF	TGTGCCAGCAGTTTTGGACAGGGAGGCACTGAAGCTTTCTTT
NA	TRBJ2-7	TRBD2	TRBV10-3	CAIRTGEGEQYF	TGTGCCATCAGGACGGGGGAGGGCGAGCAGTACTTC